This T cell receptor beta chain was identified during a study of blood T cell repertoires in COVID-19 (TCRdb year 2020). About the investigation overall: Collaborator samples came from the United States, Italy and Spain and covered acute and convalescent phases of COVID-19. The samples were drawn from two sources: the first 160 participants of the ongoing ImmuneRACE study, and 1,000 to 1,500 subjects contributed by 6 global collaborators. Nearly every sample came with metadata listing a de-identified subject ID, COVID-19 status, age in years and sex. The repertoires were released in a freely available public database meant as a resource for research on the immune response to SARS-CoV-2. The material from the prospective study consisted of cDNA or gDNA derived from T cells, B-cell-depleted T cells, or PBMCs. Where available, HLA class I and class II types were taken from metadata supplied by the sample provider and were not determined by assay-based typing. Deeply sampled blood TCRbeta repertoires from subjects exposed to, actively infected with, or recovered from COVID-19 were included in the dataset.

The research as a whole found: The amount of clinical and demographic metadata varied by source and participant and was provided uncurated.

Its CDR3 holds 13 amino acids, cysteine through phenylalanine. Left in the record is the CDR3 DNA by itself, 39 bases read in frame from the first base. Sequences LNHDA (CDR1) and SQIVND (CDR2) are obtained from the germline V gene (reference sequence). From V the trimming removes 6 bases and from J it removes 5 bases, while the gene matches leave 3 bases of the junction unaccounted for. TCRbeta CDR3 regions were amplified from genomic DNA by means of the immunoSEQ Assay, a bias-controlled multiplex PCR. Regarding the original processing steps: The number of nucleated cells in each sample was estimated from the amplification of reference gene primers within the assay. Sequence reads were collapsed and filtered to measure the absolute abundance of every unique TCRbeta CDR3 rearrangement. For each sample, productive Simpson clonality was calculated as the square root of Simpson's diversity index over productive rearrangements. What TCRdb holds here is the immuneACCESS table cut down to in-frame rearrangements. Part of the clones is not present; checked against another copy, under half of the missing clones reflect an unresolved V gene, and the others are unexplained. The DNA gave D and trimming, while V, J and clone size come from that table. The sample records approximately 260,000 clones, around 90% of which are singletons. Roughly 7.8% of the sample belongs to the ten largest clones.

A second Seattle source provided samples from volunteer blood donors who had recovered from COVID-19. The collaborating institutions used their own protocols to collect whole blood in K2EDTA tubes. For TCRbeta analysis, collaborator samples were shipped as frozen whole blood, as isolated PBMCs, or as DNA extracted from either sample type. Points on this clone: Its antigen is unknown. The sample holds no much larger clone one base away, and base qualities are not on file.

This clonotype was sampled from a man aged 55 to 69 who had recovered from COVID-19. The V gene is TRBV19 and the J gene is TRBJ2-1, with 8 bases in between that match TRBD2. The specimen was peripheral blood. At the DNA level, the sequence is TGTGCCAGTAGGGGACTAGGAAACAATGAGCAGTTCTTC. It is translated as CASRGLGNNEQFF.